These 9 T cell receptor beta chains originate from one sample sequenced in a study of blood T cells in healthy people across ages. Sample-barcoded 5' priming and a J-beta primer mix drove a second PCR of about 6 to 12 cycles. TCRdb ran MiXCR on the 5' RACE reads and lists one entry per CDR3 protein. The sample lists around 1,800,000 distinct CDR3 sequences, around 40% occurring once. The sample was blood. These receptors all stem from a human donor in good health.

The chain has TRBV7-2 and TRBJ1-2, with 10 bases that match TRBD1. CDR3 size: 13 residues. Germline V gives CDR1 SGHTA, CDR2 FQGNSA. J gave up 5 bases and V 8 bases, and 5 bases lay outside the gene matches. The DNA of the CDR3 is TGTGCCAGCGCTCGGGACAGGGGTTATGGCTACACCTTC. It is translated as CASARDRGYGYTF.

The chain carries TRBV12-3 or TRBV12-4 and TRBJ1-1; 8 bases fit TRBD1. The CDR3 totals 13 residues. J lost 6 bases, V lost 5 bases, and 5 bases had no gene match. The CDR3 spells CASSGQQGAEAFF. The DNA of the CDR3 is TGTGCCAGCAGTGGACAACAGGGGGCTGAAGCTTTCTTT.

The chain combines TRBV14 with TRBJ1-4, with unresolved D. V was cut by 5 bases and J by 4 bases, with 11 bases left in between. Germline CDR1 SGHDN, CDR2 FVKESK. The CDR3 is 14 residues long. CDR3 in amino acids: CASSYRTSNEKLFF. The CDR3, as DNA: TGTGCCAGCAGCTACCGGACGAGTAATGAAAAACTGTTTTTT.

In its sample, this clonotype was seen a few times. The chain joins TRBV5-1 to TRBJ2-5, with D hard to call. This CDR3 has 14 residues. Germline lookup yields CDR1 SGHRS and CDR2 YFSETQ. V lost 5 bases and J 0 bases, leaving 11 bases between the germline ends. The CDR3: CASRYDLYQETQYF. CDR3 nucleotides: TGCGCCAGCAGATACGACCTGTACCAAGAGACCCAGTACTTC.

This clonotype has just a few counts. CDR3 residues: CASSFPPTWTGHNSPLHF. Written as DNA, the CDR3 is TGTGCCAGCAGTTTTCCCCCAACGTGGACAGGGCATAATTCACCCCTCCACTTT. The chain carries TRBV28 and TRBJ1-6, with 8 bases lining up with TRBD1. Trimming at V came to 3 bases and at J to 5 bases, leaving 12 bases not matched to a gene. CDR3 length: 18 amino acids. The germline CDR1 and CDR2 sequences are MDHEN and SYDVKM.

Written as DNA, the CDR3 is TGCGCCAGCAGCAGGGCAAATAATAACTATGGCTACACCTTC. It translates to CASSRANNNYGYTF. The chain links TRBV5-1 to TRBJ1-2; D gene uncertain. The CDR3 contains 14 residues. Trimming removed 4 bases at V and 1 base at J, with 11 bases between. Germline loops: CDR1 SGHRS, CDR2 YFSETQ.

Of note for this clonotype: Since a much larger clone is just one base distant, this may be a read error. V gene TRBV7-9 combines with J gene TRBJ2-1, with 9 bases matching TRBD1. Germline CDR1 and CDR2: SEHNR and FQNEAQ (reference sequence). CDR3 length: 15 amino acids. CDR3 bases: TGTGCCAGCAGCCCTGGACAGGGGATCTACAATGAGCGGTTCTTC. Encoded protein: CASSPGQGIYNERFF.

The chain is built from TRBV11-1 and TRBJ1-1; perhaps TRBD1 as D (6 bases). Germline V lookup: CDR1 SGHAT, CDR2 FQDESV (reference sequence). CDR3 size: 15 residues. Deletions cut 5 bases from V and 6 bases from J, with 19 bases between. The CDR3 reads CASSRQALGTAEAFF. The CDR3 DNA sequence: TGTGCCAGCAGCAGACAGGCACTTGGCACGGCTGAAGCTTTCTTT.

There are a few counts of this clonotype. V is TRBV29-1 and J is TRBJ2-7, with D uncertain. The length of the CDR3 is 13 residues. Trimming left V 5 bases short and J 0 bases short, with 11 bases between. From germline, CDR1 is SQVTM and CDR2 ANQGSEA. In DNA form, the CDR3 reads TGCAGCGTTCAATACAGTCCCTCCTACGAGCAGTACTTC. This gives the protein CSVQYSPSYEQYF.